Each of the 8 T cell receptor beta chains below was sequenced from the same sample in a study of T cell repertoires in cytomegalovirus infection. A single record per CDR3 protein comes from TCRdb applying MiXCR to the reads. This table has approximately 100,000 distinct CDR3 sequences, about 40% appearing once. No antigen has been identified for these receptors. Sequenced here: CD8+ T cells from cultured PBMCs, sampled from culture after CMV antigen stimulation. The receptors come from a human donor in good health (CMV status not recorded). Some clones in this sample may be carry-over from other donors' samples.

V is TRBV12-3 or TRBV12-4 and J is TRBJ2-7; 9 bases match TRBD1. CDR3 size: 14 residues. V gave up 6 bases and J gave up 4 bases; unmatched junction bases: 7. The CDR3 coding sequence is TGTGCCAGCAGCGCCGGGACAGGGTTTTACGAGCAGTACTTC. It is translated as CASSAGTGFYEQYF.

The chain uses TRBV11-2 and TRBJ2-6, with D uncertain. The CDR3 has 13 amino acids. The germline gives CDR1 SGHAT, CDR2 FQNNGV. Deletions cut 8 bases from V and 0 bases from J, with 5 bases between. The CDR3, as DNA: TGTGCCAGCGGCAACTCTGGGGCCAACGTCCTGACTTTC. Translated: CASGNSGANVLTF.

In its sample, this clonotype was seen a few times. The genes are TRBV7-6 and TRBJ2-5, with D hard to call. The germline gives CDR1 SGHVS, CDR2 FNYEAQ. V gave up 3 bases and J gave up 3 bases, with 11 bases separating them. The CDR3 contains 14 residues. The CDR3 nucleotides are TGTGCCAGCAGCTTGAACCCAGAGGAAGAGACCCAGTACTTC. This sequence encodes CASSLNPEEETQYF.

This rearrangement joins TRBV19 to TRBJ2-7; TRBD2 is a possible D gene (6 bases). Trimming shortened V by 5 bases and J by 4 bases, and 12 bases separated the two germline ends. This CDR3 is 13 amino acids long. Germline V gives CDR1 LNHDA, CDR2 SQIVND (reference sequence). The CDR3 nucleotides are TGTGCCAGTAGTTCCGGGGGAGGTTACGAGCAGTACTTC. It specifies CASSSGGGYEQYF.

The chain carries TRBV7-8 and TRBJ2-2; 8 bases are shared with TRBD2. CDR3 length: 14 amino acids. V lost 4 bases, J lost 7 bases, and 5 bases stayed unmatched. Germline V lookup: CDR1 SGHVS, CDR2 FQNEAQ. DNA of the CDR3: TGTGCCAGCAGCTCGGGGGGGCTGGGCGGGGAGCTGTTTTTT. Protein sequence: CASSSGGLGGELFF. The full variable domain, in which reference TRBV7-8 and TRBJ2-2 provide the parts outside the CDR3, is GAGVSQSPRYKVAKRGQDVALRCDPISGHVSLFWYQQALGQGPEFLTYFQNEAQLDKSGLPSDRFFAERPEGSVSTLKIQRTQQEDSAVYLCASSSGGLGGELFFGEGSRLTVL.

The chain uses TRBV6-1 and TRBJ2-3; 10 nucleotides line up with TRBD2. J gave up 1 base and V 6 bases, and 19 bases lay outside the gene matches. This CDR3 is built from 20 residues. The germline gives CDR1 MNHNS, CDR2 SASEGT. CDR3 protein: CASSPLLISGGPAGTDTQYF. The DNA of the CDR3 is TGTGCCAGCAGCCCTCTCCTGATTAGCGGGGGGCCGGCGGGCACAGATACGCAGTATTTT.

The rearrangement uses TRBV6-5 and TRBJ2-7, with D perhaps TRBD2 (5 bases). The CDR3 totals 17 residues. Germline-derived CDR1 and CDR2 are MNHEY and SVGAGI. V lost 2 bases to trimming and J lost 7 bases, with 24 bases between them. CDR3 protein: CASSYLSFGLSSGEQYF. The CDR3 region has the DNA TGTGCCAGCAGTTACCTTAGTTTTGGCCTTAGCTCGGGGGAGCAGTACTTC.

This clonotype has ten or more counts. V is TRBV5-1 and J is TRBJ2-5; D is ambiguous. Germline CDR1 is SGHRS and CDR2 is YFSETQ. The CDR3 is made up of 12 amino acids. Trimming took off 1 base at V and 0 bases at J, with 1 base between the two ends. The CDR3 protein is CASSLNQETQYF. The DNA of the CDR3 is TGCGCCAGCAGCTTGAACCAAGAGACCCAGTACTTC.